This TCR beta chain originates from a study of CD8+CD57+ T cells in acquired aplastic anemia. Across the study: Sorted CD4+ and CD8+ cell DNA averaged approximately 3.2 ug.

This clonotype was recorded a few times. Germline V CDR1 and CDR2: ENHRY, SYGVKD. V lost 2 bases, J lost 2 bases, and 9 bases lay in between. The CDR3 loop spans 15 amino acids. Profiling that covered TCR beta VDJ and CDR3 relied on genomic DNA as its template. TCRdb processed the reads anew with MiXCR; each CDR3 protein has one entry. The profile covers around 230,000 distinct CDR3 sequences, with 61% appearing a single time and 29% taken by the ten largest. Sequencing was performed on sorted CD4+, CD8+, or CD8+CD57+ T cells (not recorded which) from PBMCs. This sequence joins TRBV10-3 and TRBJ1-4; D gene ambiguous. This TCR came from a human donor in good health. CDR3 nucleotides: TGTGCCATCAGTGAGGCGGGCCAGACTAATGAAAAACTGTTTTTT. Its translation: CAISEAGQTNEKLFF.